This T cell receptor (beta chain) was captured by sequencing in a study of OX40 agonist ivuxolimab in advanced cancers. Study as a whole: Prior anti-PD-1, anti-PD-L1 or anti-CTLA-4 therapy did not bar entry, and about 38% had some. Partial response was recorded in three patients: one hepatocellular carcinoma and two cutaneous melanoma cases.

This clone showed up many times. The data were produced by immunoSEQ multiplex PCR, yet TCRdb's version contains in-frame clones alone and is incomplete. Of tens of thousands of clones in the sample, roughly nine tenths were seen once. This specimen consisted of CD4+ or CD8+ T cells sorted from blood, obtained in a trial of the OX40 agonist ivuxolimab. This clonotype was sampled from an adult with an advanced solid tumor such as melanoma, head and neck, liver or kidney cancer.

In nucleotides, the CDR3 is TGTGCCAGCAGCTACTTACAGGGGCTGAACACCGGGGAGCTGTTTTTT. This codes for CASSYLQGLNTGELFF. The rearrangement joins TRBV27 to TRBJ2-2; 7 bases are shared with TRBD1. CDR1 is MNHEY and CDR2 is SMNVEV in the germline V gene (reference sequence). V lost 6 bases to trimming and J lost 1 base; unmatched junction nucleotides: 8. The CDR3 is 16 residues long.